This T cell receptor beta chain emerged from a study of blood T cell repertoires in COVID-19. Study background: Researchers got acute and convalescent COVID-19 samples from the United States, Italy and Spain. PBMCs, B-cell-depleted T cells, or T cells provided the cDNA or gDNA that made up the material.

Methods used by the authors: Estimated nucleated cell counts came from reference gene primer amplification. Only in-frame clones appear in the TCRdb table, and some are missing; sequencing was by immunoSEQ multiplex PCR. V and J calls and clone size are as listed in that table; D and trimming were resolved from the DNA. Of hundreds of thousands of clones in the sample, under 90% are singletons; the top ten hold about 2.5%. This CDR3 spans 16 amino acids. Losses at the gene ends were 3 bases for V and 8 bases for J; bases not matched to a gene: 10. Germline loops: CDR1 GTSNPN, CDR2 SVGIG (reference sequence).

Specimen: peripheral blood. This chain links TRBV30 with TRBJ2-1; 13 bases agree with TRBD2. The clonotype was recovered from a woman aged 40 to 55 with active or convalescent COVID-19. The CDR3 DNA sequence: TGTGCCTGGAGCAGGGGACTAGCGGGACCGGGAGATGAGCAGTTCTTC. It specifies CAWSRGLAGPGDEQFF. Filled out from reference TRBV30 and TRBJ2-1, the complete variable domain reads SQTIHQWPATLVQPVGSPLSLECTVEGTSNPNLYWYRQAAGRGLQLLFYSVGIGQISSEVPQNLSASRPQDRQFILSSKKLLLSDSGFYLCAWSRGLAGPGDEQFFGPGTRLTVL.